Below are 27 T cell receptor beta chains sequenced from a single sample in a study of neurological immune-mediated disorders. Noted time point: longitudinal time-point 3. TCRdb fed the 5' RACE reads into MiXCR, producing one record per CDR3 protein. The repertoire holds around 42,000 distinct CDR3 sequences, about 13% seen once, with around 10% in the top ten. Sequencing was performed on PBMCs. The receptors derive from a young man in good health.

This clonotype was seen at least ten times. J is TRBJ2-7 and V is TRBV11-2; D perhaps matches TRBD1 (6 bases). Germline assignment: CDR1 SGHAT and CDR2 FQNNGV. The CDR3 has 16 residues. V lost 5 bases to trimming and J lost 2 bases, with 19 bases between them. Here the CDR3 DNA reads TGTGCCAGCAGCCCAATAAGTCGACAGGAAACCTACGAGCAGTACTTC. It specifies CASSPISRQETYEQYF.

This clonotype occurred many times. The CDR3 is CASSGLAGETQYF. The CDR3 DNA reads TGTGCCAGCAGTGGACTAGCGGGCGAGACCCAGTACTTC. This sequence joins TRBV2 and TRBJ2-5, with 10 bases fitting TRBD2. The V gene's germline CDR1 is SNHLY and CDR2 FYNNEI. V shed 4 bases and J 5 bases; nucleotides not matched to a gene: 1. This CDR3 comprises 13 residues.

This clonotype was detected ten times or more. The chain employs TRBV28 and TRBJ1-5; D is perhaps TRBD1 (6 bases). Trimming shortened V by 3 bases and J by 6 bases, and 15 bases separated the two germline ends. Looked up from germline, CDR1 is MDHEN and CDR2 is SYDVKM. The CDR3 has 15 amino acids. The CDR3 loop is CASSFGQGNTQPQHF. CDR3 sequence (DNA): TGTGCCAGCAGTTTTGGTCAGGGGAACACTCAGCCCCAGCATTTT.

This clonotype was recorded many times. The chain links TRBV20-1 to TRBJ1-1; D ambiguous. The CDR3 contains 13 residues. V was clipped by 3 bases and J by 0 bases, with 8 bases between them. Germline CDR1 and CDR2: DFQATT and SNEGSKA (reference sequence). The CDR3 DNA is TGCAGTGCTAGTAATGGGATGAACACTGAAGCTTTCTTT. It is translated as CSASNGMNTEAFF.

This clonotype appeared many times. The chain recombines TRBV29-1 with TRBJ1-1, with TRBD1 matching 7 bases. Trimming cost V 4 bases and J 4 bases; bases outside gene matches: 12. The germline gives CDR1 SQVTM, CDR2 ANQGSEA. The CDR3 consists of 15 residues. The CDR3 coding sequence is TGCAGCGTTGTTGGGGGGACAGAGCCAGGCACTGAAGCTTTCTTT. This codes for CSVVGGTEPGTEAFF.

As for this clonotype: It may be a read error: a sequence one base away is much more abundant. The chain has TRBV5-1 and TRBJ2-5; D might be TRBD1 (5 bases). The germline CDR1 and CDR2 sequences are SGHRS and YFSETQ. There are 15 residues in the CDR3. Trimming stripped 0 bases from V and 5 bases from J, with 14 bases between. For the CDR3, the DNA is TGCGCCAGCAGCTTGGCCCTATGGCCAGGGGAGACCCAGTACTTC. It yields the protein CASSLALWPGETQYF.

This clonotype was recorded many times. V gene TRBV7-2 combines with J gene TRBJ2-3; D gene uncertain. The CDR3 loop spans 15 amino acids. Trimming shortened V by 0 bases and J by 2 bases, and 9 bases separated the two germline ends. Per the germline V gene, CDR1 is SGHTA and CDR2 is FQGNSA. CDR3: CASSLAVGFTDTQYF. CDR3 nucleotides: TGTGCCAGCAGCTTAGCGGTTGGTTTCACAGATACGCAGTATTTT.

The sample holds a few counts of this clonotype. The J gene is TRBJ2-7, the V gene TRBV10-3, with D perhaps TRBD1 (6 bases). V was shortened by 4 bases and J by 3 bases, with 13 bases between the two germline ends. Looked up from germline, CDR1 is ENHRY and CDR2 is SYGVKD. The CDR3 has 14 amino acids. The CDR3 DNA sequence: TGTGCCATCAGTGGGGGGCGAGGGGGCTACGAGCAGTACTTC. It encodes CAISGGRGGYEQYF.

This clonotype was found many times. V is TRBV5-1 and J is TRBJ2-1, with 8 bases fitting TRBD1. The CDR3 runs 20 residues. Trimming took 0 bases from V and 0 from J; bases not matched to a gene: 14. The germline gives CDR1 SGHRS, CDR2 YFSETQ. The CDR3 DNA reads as TGCGCCAGCAGCTTGGCGCGGGGACAGGCGAGCCTTAGCTCCTACAATGAGCAGTTCTTC. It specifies CASSLARGQASLSSYNEQFF. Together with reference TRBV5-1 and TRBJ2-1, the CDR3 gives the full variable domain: KAGVTQTPRYLIKTRGQQVTLSCSPISGHRSVSWYQQTPGQGLQFLFEYFSETQRNKGNFPGRFSGRQFSNSRSEMNVSTLELGDSALYLCASSLARGQASLSSYNEQFFGPGTRLTVL.

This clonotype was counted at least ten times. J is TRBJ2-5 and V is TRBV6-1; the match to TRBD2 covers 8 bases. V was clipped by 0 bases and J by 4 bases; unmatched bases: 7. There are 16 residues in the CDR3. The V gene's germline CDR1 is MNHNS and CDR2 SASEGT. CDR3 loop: CASSEALSGRGETQYF. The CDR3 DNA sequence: TGTGCCAGCAGTGAAGCGTTAAGCGGGAGAGGAGAGACCCAGTACTTC.

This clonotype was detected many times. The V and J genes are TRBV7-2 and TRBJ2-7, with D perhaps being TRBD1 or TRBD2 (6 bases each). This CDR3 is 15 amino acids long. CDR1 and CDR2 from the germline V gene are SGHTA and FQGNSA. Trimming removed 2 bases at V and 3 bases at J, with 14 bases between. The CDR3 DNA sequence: TGTGCCAGCAGCTTAAGGGCGGGACAACTCTACGAGCAGTACTTC. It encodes CASSLRAGQLYEQYF. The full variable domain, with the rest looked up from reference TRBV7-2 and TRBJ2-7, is GAGVSQSPSNKVTEKGKDVELRCDPISGHTALYWYRQSLGQGLEFLIYFQGNSAPDKSGLPSDRFSAERTGGSVSTLTIQRTQQEDSAVYLCASSLRAGQLYEQYFGPGTRLTVT.

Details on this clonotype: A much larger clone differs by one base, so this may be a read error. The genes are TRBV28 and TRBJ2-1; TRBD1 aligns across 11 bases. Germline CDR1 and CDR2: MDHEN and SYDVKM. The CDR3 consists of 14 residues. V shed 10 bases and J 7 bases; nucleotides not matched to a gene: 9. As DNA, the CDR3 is TGTGCCAACGTCGGACAGGGGGCTCGAAATGAGCAGTTCTTC. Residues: CANVGQGARNEQFF.

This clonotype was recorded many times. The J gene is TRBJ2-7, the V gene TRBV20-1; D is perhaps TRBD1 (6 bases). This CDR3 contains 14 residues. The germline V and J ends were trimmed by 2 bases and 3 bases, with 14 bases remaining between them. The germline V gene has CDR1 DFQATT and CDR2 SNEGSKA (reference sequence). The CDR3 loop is CSARTRQDLYEQYF. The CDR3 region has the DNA TGCAGTGCTAGAACAAGACAGGATCTCTACGAGCAGTACTTC.

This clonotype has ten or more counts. DNA of the CDR3: TGTGCCAGCAGCGGGACTAGCGGGAGACTCGGGGATGAGCAGTTCTTC. Its protein is CASSGTSGRLGDEQFF. The chain has TRBV9 and TRBJ2-1; 13 bases agree with TRBD2. This CDR3 comprises 16 residues. The trim removed 3 bases at V and 8 bases at J, leaving 8 bases unmatched. Germline assignment: CDR1 SGDLS and CDR2 YYNGEE.

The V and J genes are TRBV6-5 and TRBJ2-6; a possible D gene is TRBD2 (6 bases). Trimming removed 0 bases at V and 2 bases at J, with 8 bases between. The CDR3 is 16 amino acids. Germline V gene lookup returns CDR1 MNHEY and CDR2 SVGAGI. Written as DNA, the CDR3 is TGTGCCAGCAGTTACTCGGGGGGAACTGGGGCCAACGTCCTGACTTTC. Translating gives CASSYSGGTGANVLTF.

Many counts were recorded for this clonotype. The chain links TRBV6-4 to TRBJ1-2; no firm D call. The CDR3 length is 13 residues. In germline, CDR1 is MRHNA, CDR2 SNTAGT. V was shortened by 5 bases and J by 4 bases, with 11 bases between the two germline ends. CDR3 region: CASSQVYGYGYTF. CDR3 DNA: TGTGCCAGCAGTCAGGTTTACGGCTATGGCTACACCTTC.

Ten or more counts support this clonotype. DNA for the CDR3: TGCGCCAGCAGCTTCCCCCAGGATGAGACCCAGTACTTC. Amino acids: CASSFPQDETQYF. The chain uses TRBV5-1 and TRBJ2-5, with no clear D. CDR1 is SGHRS, CDR2 YFSETQ, per germline. The CDR3 length is 13 residues. Trimming shortened V by 2 bases and J by 5 bases, and 10 bases separated the two germline ends.

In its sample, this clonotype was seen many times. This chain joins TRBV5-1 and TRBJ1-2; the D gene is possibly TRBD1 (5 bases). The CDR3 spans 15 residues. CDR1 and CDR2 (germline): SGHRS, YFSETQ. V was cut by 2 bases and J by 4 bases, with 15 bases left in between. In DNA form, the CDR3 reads TGCGCCAGCAGCTTATTCGGGGGATCGGGCTATGGCTACACCTTC. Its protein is CASSLFGGSGYGYTF. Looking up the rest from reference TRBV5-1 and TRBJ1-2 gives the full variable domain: KAGVTQTPRYLIKTRGQQVTLSCSPISGHRSVSWYQQTPGQGLQFLFEYFSETQRNKGNFPGRFSGRQFSNSRSEMNVSTLELGDSALYLCASSLFGGSGYGYTFGSGTRLTVV.

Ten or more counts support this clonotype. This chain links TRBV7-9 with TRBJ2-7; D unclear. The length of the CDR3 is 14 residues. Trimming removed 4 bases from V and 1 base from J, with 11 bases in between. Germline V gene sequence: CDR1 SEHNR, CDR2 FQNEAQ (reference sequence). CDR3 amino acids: CASSSSNSSYEQYF. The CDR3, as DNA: TGTGCCAGCAGCTCCTCTAACAGTTCCTACGAGCAGTACTTC.

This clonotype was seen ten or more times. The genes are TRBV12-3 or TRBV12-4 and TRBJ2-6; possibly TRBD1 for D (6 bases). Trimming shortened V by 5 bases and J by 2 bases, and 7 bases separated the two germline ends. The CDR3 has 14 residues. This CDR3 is CASSNRAGANVLTF. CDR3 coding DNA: TGTGCCAGCAGTAACAGGGCTGGGGCCAACGTCCTGACTTTC.

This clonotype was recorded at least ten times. The DNA for the CDR3 is TGTGCCAGCAGCATCAGGGCGGTCGGGGAGCTGTTTTTT. Residues: CASSIRAVGELFF. The chain combines TRBV12-3 or TRBV12-4 with TRBJ2-2, with D possibly matching TRBD1 (5 bases). Trimming took 6 bases from V and 7 from J, leaving 12 bases between them. The CDR3 length is 13 residues.

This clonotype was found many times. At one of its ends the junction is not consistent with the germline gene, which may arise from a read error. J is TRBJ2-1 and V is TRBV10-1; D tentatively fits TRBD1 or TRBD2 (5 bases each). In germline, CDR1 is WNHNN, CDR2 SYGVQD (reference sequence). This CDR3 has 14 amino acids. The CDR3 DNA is TGCGCCAGCAGTGATAGTTCCCGGGACCGCCCCCTGGTCTTC. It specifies CASSDSSRDRPLVF.

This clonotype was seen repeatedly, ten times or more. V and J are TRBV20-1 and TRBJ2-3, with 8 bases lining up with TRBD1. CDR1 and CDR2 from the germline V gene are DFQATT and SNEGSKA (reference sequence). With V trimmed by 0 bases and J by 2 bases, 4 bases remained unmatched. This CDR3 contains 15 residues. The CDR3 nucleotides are TGCAGTGCTAGAGATCGGACAGGGAACACAGATACGCAGTATTTT. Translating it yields CSARDRTGNTDTQYF.

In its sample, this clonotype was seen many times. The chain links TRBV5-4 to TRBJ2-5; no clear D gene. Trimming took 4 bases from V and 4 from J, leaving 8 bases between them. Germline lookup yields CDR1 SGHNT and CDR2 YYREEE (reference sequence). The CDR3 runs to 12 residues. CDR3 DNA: TGTGCCAGCAGCAACCCGGTAGAGACCCAGTACTTC. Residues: CASSNPVETQYF.

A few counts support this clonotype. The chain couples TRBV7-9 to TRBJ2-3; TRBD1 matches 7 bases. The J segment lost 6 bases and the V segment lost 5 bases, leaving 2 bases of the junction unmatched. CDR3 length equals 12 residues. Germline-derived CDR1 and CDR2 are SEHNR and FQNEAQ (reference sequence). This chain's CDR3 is CASSPGQDTQYF. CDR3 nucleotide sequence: TGTGCCAGCAGCCCGGGACAGGATACGCAGTATTTT.

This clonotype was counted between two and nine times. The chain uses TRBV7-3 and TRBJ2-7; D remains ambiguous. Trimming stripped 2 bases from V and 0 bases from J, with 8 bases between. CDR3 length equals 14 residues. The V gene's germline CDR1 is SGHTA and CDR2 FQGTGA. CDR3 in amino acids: CASSLQADSYEQYF. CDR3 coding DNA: TGTGCCAGCAGCTTACAGGCAGACTCCTACGAGCAGTACTTC.

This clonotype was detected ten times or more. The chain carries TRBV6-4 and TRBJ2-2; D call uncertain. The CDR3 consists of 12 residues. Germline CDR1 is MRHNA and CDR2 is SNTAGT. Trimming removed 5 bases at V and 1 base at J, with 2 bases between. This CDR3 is CASSKNTGELFF. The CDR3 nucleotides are TGTGCCAGCAGTAAGAACACCGGGGAGCTGTTTTTT.